This TCR beta chain emerged from a study of blood T cell repertoires in COVID-19. At the level of the study: Sites across the United States, Italy and Spain contributed samples from acute and convalescent COVID-19.

The protocol was immunoSEQ multiplex PCR, while the TCRdb copy is restricted to in-frame clones and leaves out a portion. This sample yields some 220,000 clones, of which roughly 90% are seen a single time; roughly 2.8% belongs to the top ten. The study recruited people aged roughly 18 to 95 years across around 23 US areas. Participant-reported clinical history was the basis for cohort assignment. Before being deemed recovered, Cohort 3 donors had two negative PCRs, clearance, or symptom resolution. Looked up from germline, CDR1 is SGHTA and CDR2 is FQGTGA. The CDR3 contains 16 residues. J gave up 4 bases and V 5 bases, and 11 bases lay outside the gene matches.

Sample: PBMCs or T cells enriched from blood (not recorded which). The chain has TRBV7-3 and TRBJ1-1, with 9 bases fitting TRBD1. This sequence originates from a woman in her 30s who had recovered from COVID-19. DNA of the CDR3: TGTGCCAGCAGCCCAACCGGGACAGGGTTGGGCACTGAAGCTTTCTTT. Protein product: CASSPTGTGLGTEAFF.